This T cell receptor (beta chain) was found in a study of T cells after yellow fever vaccination (dated by TCRdb to the late 2010s). About the study as a whole: The SMART-Seq v4 Ultra Low Input RNA kit was used to prepare libraries from fractions with low cell numbers. Two healthy male donors, one aged 18 to 30 and one aged 30 to 40 years, were included in the cohort. Blood was drawn at multiple timepoints before and after primary and secondary immunization, with bulk PBMC replicates and cell subsets isolated. To follow T-cell clones before and after primary and booster YFV17D yellow fever vaccination, bulk TCR alpha and beta repertoires were sequenced over time. What the research found in general, with its limitations: Because abundant contaminating clonotypes from the bulk population could be contained in FACS-sorted repertoires, computational filtering was required. A small fraction of clonotypes showed up in both the CD4 and CD8 compartments, probably as a result of convergent recombination. After the booster, most clones that had expanded after primary vaccination were detected again (around 97% of CD4 and more than 80% of CD8), suggesting broad maintenance of memory. The study included only two donors, which limits how far the findings can be generalized. The secondary T-cell response was weaker than the primary response but faster, peaking on day 5 instead of day 15.

This clonotype has only a few counts. Its binding antigen is unknown. No much larger clone is present one base from it, and per-base qualities are unavailable. As encoded in the germline V gene, CDR1 is SGHTA while CDR2 is FQGNSA. Trimming at the junction amounts to 7 bases on V and 7 bases on J, and the germline ends lie 17 bases apart. Taken from cysteine to phenylalanine, the CDR3 has 15 residues. Only the CDR3 region is kept as DNA, spanning 45 bases read in frame from base 1. TCR cDNA was made using 5'RACE template switching, a step that added a universal primer site and unique molecular identifiers. Priming of cDNA synthesis was performed from both the TCR alpha and TCR beta constant segments. Two PCR steps were used to amplify libraries, with sample barcodes and sequencing adapters being added in the second step. Sequencing of libraries was performed on Illumina HiSeq 2500 (2x100 bp) or NovaSeq (2x150 bp). As for the original processing: MIGEC handled demultiplexing of reads and collapsing into UMI consensus sequences, while MiXCR performed V(D)J alignment. Vaccine-responding clonotypes were defined with edgeR using replicate PBMC samples, requiring FDR below 0.01 and a log2 fold change above 5 up to day 15. Each bulk clonotype received a CD4 or CD8 identity based on whether the sequenced CD4 or CD8 repertoire contained that clonotype at higher abundance. TCRdb reworked the public reads: Q25 trimming with fastp, MiXCR clone assembly, productive beta chains retained. Every entry covers one CDR3 protein and lists the most common genes and DNA from its rows. TCRdb assigned the V and J calls; the authors' analysis was not used. The table for this sample lists approximately 510,000 distinct CDR3 sequences; 21% of them were counted only once. The ten largest clones capture roughly a sixth of the sample.

Interpreted using the paper, the treatment or condition label stands for: live attenuated yellow fever vaccine strain. At each blood-draw timepoint, two biological replicates of bulk PBMCs were obtained. A standard Ficoll-Paque protocol was used to isolate PBMCs from peripheral blood. TriZol was used to extract RNA from bulk PBMCs, CD4 and CD8 fractions, and dextramer-positive and dextramer-negative fractions. This TCR derives from a man younger than 35 who received the YFV17D yellow fever vaccine. Sequences were derived from PBMCs, sampled less than 25 days after the first yellow fever vaccination. The V and J genes are TRBV7-2 and TRBJ1-6, with TRBD1 as a weak D call on 6 bases. In nucleotides, the sequence is TGTGCCAGCACCGGGGGCAGGGCACTAAATTCACCCCTCCACTTT. It translates to CASTGGRALNSPLHF.